This T cell receptor (beta chain) was documented in a study of cytomegalovirus exposure and HLA in healthy donors. Whole-study findings and limits: A list of around 150 TCR beta chains associated with cytomegalovirus was given. Researchers reportedly found TCR beta sequences accurately predicted most subjects' HLA-A and HLA-B alleles. Later on, a genetic analysis was performed. It linked a missense variant in DCLRE1C with V- and J-gene trimming of TCR beta. It was confirmed in vitro that a few of the CMV-associated chains were specific for CMV antigens.

The PCR was carried out with 60 Vbeta primers and 13 Jbeta primers. Profiling relied on immunoSEQ multiplex PCR, and the TCRdb table lists in-frame clones only, not all of them. The profile shows 100,000 or so clones, over 60% of them singletons. Concerning this clone itself: Its antigen is unknown. The same CDR3 also results from other DNA sequences found in this sample.

This clonotype was sampled from a female donor in good health and CMV-seronegative. Sequencing was done on a sample of PBMCs.

CDR3 in amino acids: CAWSGGGADTQYF. The CDR3 DNA follows: TGTGCCTGGAGTGGGGGGGGCGCAGATACGCAGTATTTT. This chain uses TRBV30 with TRBJ2-3, with TRBD2 as a possible D gene (7 bases). The ends were cut back, 1 base at V and 4 bases at J, with 9 bases in the middle. Germline CDR1 reads GTSNPN; CDR2 reads SVGIG (reference sequence). This CDR3 region has 13 residues.